This record covers a single T cell receptor (beta chain). This clonotype was counted a few times. The antigen it binds to is not known. Within one base of it there is no much larger clone, and no base qualities were kept. TCRdb names Illumina HiSeq 1500 as the instrument used. Clones were called with MiXCR by TCRdb after fastp trimmed the public reads at Q25, and only in-frame beta chains were retained. Each record represents a unique CDR3 protein, reported with the most common genes and DNA among its rows. Counted in this sample were tens of thousands of distinct CDR3 sequences; roughly 20% of them appeared once. The ten largest clones add up to under 20% of the sample. Including the terminal cysteine and phenylalanine, the CDR3 comprises 10 residues. The read is trimmed to its CDR3 DNA, 30 bases read in frame from base 1. The germline V gene (reference sequence) sets CDR1 to DFQATT and CDR2 to SNEGSKA.

The data originate from a study of T cell repertoires in cytomegalovirus infection (dated by TCRdb to between 2017 and 2020). Regarding the complete study: Donor HLA type was relevant to the analysis, because carriage of CMV infection together with the matching HLA type was indicated by public TCR beta signatures. Results and caveats for the whole study, not just this receptor: Cumulative frequency of public TCR beta family members discriminated carriers of CMV infection plus the relevant HLA type in this cohort and an independent approximately 370-donor cohort. The ex vivo response was dominated by HLA-C-restricted CMV-specific TCR beta clonotypes, and the single most frequent clonotype in two of eight donors was supplied by these HLA-C-restricted clonotypes.

This TCR derives from a human donor in good health (CMV status not recorded). Some clones in this sample may be carry-over from other donors' samples. The chain was built from TRBV20-1 and TRBJ2-1, with no confidently assigned D gene. Sequencing was done on a sample of PBMCs, sequenced either directly or after in vitro stimulation (not recorded which). CDR3 region: CSWALPEQFF. Here is the DNA: TGCAGCTGGGCCCTACCAGAGCAGTTCTTC.